This T cell receptor beta chain was identified in a study of control samples from healthy donors and cancer patients. Sequenced by immunoSEQ multiplex PCR; TCRdb stores in-frame clones only, minus some. The sample consists of about 170,000 clones, around 90% of them appearing once. The CDR3 has 19 amino acids. J gave up 1 base and V 4 bases, and 18 bases lay outside the gene matches. Germline V gene lookup returns CDR1 KGHSH and CDR2 LQKENI. The TCR comes from a woman in her 40s in good health. The source material was blood. The rearrangement joins TRBV18 to TRBJ1-2, with 7 bases aligning to TRBD1. Here the CDR3 DNA reads TGTGCCAGCTCACACCAGACTGAACGACAGGGAAAGGGTAACTATGGCTACACCTTC. Translation: CASSHQTERQGKGNYGYTF.